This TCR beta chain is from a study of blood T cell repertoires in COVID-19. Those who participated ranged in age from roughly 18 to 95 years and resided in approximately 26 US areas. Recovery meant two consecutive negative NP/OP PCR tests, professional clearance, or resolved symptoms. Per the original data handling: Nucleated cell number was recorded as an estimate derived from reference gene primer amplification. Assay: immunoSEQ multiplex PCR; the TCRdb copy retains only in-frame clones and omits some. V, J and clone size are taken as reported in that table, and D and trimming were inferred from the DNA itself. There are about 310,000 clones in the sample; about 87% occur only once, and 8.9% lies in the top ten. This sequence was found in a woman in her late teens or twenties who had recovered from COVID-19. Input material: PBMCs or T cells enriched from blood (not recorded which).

This CDR3 reads CASSELAGNYGYTF. The CDR3 bases are TGTGCCAGCAGTGAATTGGCAGGGAACTATGGCTACACCTTC. The chain recombines TRBV6-1 with TRBJ1-2, with D perhaps matching TRBD1 (5 bases). Germline V gene data show CDR1 as MNHNS and CDR2 as SASEGT. This CDR3 has 14 amino acids. Trimming took 2 bases from V and 2 from J, leaving 9 bases between them.